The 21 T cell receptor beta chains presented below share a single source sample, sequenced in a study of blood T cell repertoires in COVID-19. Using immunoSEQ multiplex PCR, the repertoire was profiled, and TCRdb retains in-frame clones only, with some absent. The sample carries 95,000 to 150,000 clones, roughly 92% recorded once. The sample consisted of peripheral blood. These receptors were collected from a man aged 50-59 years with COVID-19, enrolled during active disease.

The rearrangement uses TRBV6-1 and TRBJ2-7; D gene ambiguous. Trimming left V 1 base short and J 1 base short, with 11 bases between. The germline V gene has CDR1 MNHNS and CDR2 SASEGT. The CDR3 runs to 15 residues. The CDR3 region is CASSEGSAQSYEQYV. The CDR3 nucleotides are TGTGCCAGCAGTGAAGGCTCGGCACAGTCCTACGAGCAGTACGTC.

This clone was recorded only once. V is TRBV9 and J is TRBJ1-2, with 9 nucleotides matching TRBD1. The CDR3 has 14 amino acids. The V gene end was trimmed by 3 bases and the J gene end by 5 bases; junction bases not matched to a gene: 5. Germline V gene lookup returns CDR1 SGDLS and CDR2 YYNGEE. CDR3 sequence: CASSALQGAYGYTF. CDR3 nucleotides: TGTGCCAGCAGCGCCCTACAGGGGGCTTATGGCTACACCTTC.

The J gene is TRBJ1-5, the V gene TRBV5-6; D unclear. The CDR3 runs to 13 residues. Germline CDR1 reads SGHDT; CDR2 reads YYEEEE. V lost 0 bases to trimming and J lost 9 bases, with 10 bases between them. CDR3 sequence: CASSLEGRAPQHF. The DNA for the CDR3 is TGTGCCAGCAGCTTGGAAGGGAGGGCGCCCCAGCATTTT.

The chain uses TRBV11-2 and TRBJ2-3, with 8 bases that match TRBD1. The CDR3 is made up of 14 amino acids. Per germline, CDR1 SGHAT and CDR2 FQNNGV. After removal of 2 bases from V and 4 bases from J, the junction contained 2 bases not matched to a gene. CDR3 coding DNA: TGTGCCAGCAGCTTAAGGACAGGGCCAGATACGCAGTATTTT. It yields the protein CASSLRTGPDTQYF.

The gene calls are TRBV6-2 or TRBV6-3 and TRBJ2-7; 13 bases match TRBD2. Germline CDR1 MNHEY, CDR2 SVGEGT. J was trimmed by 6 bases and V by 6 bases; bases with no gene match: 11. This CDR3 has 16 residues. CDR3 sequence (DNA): TGTGCCAGCAGCAGCCCGGGACTAGCGGGACCAATCGAGCAGTACTTC. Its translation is CASSSPGLAGPIEQYF.

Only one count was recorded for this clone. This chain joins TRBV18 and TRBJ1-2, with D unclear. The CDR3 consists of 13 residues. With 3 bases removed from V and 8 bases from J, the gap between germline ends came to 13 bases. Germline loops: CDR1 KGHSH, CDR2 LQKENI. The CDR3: CASSPEGTGGYTF. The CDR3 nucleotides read TGTGCCAGCTCACCTGAGGGTACGGGAGGCTACACCTTC.

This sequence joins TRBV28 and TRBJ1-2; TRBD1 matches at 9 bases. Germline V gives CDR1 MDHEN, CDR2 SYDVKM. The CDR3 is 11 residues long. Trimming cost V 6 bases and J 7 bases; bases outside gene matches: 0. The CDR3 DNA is TGTGCCAGCAGGGGACAGGGTGGCTACACCTTC. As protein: CASRGQGGYTF.

CDR3 loop: CASSSGQAAGELFF. The CDR3 DNA follows: TGCGCCAGCAGCTCGGGACAGGCGGCCGGGGAGCTGTTTTTT. This chain joins TRBV5-1 and TRBJ2-2, with 8 bases fitting TRBD1. Germline V CDR1 and CDR2: SGHRS, YFSETQ. The junction had 4 bases not matched to a gene; V was cut back by 3 bases and J by 6 bases. The CDR3 is 14 residues long.

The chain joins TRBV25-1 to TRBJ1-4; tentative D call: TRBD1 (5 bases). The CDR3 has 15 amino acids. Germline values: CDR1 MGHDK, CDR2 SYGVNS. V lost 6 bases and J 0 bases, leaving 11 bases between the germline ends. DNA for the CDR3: TGTGCCAGCAGAGCTCCGGGGGCAACTAATGAAAAACTGTTTTTT. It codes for CASRAPGATNEKLFF.

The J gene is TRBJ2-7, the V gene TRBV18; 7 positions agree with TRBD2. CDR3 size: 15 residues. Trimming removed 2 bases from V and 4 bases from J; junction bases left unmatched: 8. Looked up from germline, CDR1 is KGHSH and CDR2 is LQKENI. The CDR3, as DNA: TGTGCCAGCTCACCAGGGGCGGGAGCGGGGTACGAGCAGTACGTC. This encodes CASSPGAGAGYEQYV.

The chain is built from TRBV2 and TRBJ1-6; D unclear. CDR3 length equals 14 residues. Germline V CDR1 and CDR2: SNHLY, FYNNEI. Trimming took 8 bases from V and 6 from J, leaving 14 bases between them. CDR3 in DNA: TGTGCCAGCGAGGATGGCCCGATTAATTCACCCCTCCACTTT. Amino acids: CASEDGPINSPLHF.

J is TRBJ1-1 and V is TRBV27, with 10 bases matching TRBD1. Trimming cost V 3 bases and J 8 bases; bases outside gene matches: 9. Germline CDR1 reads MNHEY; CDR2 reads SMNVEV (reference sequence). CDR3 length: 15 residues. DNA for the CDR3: TGTGCCAGCAGTTTTCAAGGACAGGGGGTAACCGAAGCTTTCTTT. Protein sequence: CASSFQGQGVTEAFF.

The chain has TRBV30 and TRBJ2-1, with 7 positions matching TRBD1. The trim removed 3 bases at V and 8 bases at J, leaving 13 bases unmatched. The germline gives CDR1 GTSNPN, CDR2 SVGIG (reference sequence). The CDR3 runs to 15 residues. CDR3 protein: CAWRPSSNQGDEQFF. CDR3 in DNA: TGTGCCTGGAGGCCCTCGTCCAACCAGGGGGATGAGCAGTTCTTC.

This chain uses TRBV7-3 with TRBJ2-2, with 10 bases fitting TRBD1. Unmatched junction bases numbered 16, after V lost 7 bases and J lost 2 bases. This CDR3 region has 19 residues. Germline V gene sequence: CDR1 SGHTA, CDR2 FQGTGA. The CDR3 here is CASKTGGGTGVTNTGELFF. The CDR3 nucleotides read TGTGCCAGCAAGACGGGAGGGGGGACAGGGGTCACCAACACCGGGGAGCTGTTTTTT.

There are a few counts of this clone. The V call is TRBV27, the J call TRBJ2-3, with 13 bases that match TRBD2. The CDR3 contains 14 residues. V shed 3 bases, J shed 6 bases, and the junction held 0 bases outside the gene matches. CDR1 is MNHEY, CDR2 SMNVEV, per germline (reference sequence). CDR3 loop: CASSLTSGGDTQYF. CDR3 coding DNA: TGTGCCAGCAGTTTGACTAGCGGGGGGGATACGCAGTATTTT.

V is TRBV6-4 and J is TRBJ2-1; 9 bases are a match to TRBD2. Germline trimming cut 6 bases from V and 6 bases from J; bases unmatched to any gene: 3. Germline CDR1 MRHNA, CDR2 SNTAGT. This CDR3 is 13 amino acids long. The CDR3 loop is CASSLTSGNEQFF. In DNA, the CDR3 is TGTGCCAGCAGCCTGACTAGCGGCAATGAGCAGTTCTTC.

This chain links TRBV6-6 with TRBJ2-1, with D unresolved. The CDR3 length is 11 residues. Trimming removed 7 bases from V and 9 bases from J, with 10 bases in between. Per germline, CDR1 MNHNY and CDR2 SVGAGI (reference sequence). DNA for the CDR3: TGTGCCAGCATACGAGGCGGTGAGCAGTTCTTC. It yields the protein CASIRGGEQFF.

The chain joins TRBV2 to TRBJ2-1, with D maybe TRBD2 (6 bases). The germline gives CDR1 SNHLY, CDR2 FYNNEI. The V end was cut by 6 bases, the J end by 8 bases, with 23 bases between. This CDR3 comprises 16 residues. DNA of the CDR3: TGTGCCAGCAGGGGGTCAAACCGGGACTTTTGGGATGAGCAGTTCTTC. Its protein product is CASRGSNRDFWDEQFF.

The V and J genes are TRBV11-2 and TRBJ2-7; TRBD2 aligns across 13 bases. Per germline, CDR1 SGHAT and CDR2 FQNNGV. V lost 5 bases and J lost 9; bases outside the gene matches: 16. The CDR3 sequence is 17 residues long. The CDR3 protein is CASSLLRLAGGPGGQYF. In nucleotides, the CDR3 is TGTGCCAGCAGCCTACTCCGACTAGCGGGAGGCCCGGGGGGGCAGTACTTC.

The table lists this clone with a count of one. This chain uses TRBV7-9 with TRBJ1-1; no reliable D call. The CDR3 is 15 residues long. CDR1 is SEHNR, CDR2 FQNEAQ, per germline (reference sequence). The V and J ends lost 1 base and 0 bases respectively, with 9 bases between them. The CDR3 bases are TGTGCCAGCAGCTTAGTCGAGGCGGTGAACACTGAAGCTTTCTTT. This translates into CASSLVEAVNTEAFF.

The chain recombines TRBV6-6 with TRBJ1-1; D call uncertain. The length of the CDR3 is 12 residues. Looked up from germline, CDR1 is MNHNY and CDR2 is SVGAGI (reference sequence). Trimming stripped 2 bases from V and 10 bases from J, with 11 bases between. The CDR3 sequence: CASSYDKSRAFF. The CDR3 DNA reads TGTGCCAGCAGTTACGACAAAAGTCGAGCTTTCTTT.